The clone carrying this TCR beta chain has a handful of counts. Trimming left V 2 bases short and J 2 bases short, with 19 bases between. The CDR3 has 17 amino acids. The V gene's germline CDR1 is MNHEY and CDR2 SVGEGT. TCRdb used MiXCR to reprocess the RT-PCR reads, holding one entry per CDR3 protein. Counted here are more than 550,000 distinct CDR3 sequences, 14% occurring once; the ten biggest clones make up 3.6%. The chain couples TRBV6-2 or TRBV6-3 to TRBJ2-7, with a tentative D call TRBD2 (6 bases). Sequenced input: memory CD4+ T cells from blood. This clonotype was obtained from a female donor in good health, serving as a healthy control. The CDR3 DNA reads TGTGCCAGCAGTTACAAGGGACTTTTTATCGCCACCTACGAGCAGTACTTC. Translated, it gives CASSYKGLFIATYEQYF.